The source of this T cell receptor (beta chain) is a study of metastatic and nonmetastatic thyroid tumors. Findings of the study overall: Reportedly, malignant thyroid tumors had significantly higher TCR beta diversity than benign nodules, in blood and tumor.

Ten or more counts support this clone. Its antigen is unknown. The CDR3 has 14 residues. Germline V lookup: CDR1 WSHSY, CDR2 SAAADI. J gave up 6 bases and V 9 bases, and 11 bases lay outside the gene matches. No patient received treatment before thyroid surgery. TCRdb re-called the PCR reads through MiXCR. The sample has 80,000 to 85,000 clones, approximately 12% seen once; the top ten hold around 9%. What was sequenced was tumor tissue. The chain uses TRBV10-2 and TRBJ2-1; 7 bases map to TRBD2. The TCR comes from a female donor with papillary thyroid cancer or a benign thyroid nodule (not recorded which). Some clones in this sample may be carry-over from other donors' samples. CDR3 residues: CASSGLAAPNEQFF. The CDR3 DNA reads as TGCGCCAGTTCTGGGCTAGCGGCCCCCAATGAGCAGTTCTTC.